This TCR beta chain was documented in a study of type 1 regulatory T cells. Overall study context: T-allo10 is an in vitro-generated, Tr1-enriched CD4 T cell product specific for alloantigen.

V lost 2 bases, J lost 7 bases, and 6 bases stayed unmatched. The CDR3 spans 16 residues. The germline gives CDR1 SGHRS, CDR2 YFSETQ. As regards this clonotype: Its antigen is as yet unknown.

TCRdb re-called the reads through MiXCR, storing one row per CDR3 protein. There are more than 60,000 distinct CDR3 sequences in the sample; 62% occur only once, and 1.5% to 2% lies in the top ten. Study-level findings and limits: Compared with non-Tr1 cells, Tr1 cells showed a narrower TCR repertoire.

This clonotype was sampled from a human donor in good health. The chain combines TRBV5-1 with TRBJ2-1; 13 nucleotides align to TRBD2. The sample taken for sequencing was cultured non-Tr1 T cells, either the whole culture or a sorted T cell fraction (not recorded which). The CDR3 coding sequence is TGCGCCAGCAGCTTAGGGACTAGCGGGACTACAAATGAGCAGTTCTTC. Translation: CASSLGTSGTTNEQFF.